The TCR beta chain described here comes from a study of shared clonotypes between healthy human individuals. As for the study in general: Three plates were used per donor for CD4 naive, three for CD4 memory, two for CD8 naive and one for CD8 memory. The study's findings and limits: In contrast to clonotypes shared by all four donors, non-shared clonotypes had lower generation probabilities. With a few donors compared, 5% to 5.5% of naive CD4 clonotypes were shared. Investigators collected only blood, and repertoires in tissues likely differ.

Method: immunoSEQ multiplex PCR; TCRdb's copy keeps in-frame clones and lacks some. This sample carries under 600,000 clones, 95% to 98% of them seen once, and the ten largest clones take roughly 0.29%. CD45RO negativity and positive selection for CCR7 defined naive CD8 cells, a population that excluded terminally differentiated effector memory CD45RA+ cells. Of note for this clone: Its target is unknown. The sample has other DNA sequences that encode this CDR3 too.

Germline lookup yields CDR1 SGDLS and CDR2 YYNGEE. The V gene lost 3 bases and the J gene lost 0 bases, with 13 bases spanning the gap. The CDR3 runs 15 residues. The clonotype originates from a man aged 25-45 years in good health. The chain recombines TRBV9 with TRBJ2-7; either TRBD1 or TRBD2 may fit D (5 bases each). Material for sequencing was naive CD8+ T cells sorted from blood. The CDR3 nucleotides are TGTGCCAGCAGCGCAGGGACGAGTGGCTCCTACGAGCAGTACTTC. Translating gives CASSAGTSGSYEQYF.